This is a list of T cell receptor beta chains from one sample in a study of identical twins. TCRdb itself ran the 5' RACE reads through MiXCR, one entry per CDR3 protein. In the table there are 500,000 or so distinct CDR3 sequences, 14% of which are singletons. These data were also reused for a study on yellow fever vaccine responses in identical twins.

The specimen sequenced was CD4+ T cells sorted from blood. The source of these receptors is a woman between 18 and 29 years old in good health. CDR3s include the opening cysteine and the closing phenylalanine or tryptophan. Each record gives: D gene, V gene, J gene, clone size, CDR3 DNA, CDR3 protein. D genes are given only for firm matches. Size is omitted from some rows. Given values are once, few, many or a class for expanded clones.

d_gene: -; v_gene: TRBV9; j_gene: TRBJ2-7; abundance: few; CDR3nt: TGTGCCAGCAGCGGCTCCCGGGACACGGGCTACGAGCAGTACTTC; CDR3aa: CASSGSRDTGYEQYF
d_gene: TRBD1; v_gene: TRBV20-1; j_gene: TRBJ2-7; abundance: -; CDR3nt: TGCAGTGCTAGAGATCCGGGACAGGGACCGTACGAGCAGTACTTC; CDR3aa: CSARDPGQGPYEQYF
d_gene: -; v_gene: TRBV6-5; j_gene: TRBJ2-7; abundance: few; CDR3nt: TGTGCCAGCAGTTACCGAAGGGGCCCAGAGTGGGGGCAGTACTTC; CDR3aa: CASSYRRGPEWGQYF
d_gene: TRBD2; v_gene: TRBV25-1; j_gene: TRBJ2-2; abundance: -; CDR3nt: TGTGCCAGCAGTTCTACACAGGTGGGACTAGCGGGGGGGCCCAACACCGGGGAGCTGTTTTTT; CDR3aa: CASSSTQVGLAGGPNTGELFF
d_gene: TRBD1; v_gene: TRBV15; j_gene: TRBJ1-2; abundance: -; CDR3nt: TGTGCCACCAGCAGACCGGGACAGCGACATCTCGGTGGCTTC; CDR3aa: CATSRPGQRHLGGF
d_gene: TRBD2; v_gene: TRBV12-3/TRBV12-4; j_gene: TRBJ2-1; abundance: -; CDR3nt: TGTGCCAGCAGGTCAGGACTAGCGAGCAACAATGAGCAGTTCTTC; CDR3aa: CASRSGLASNNEQFF
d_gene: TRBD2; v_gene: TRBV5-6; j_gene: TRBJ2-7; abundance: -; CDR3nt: TGTGCCAGCAGCCGCGGGACTAGTTTGATCTGGTACTTC; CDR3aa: CASSRGTSLIWYF
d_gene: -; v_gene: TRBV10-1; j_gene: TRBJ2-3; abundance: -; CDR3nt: TGCGCCAGCAGTGAGTCGAGAATAACGGGACGAGATACGCAGTATTTT; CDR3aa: CASSESRITGRDTQYF
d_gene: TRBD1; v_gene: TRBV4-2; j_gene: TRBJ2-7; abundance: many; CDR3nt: TGTGCCAGCAGCGAAGTCCCCCCAACAGGGGTTGAGTACTTC; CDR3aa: CASSEVPPTGVEYF
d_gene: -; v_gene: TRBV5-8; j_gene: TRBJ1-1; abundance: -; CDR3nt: TGTGCCAGCAGCTTGGGCCAGGTGGCTTTCTTT; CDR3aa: CASSLGQVAFF
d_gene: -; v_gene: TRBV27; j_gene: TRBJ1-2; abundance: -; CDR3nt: TGTGCCAGCAGTTTCAGGGCAGGAATAGGTGGCTACACCTTC; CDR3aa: CASSFRAGIGGYTF
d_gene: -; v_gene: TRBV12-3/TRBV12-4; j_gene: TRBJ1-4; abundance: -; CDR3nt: TGTGCCAGCAGTTTCGGACCAACTAATGAAAAACTGTTTTTT; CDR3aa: CASSFGPTNEKLFF
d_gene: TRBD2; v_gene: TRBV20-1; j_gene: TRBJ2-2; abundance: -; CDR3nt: TGCAGTGCTAGAGGGACTAGCGGGGGGGCGAACACCGGGGAGCTGTTTTTT; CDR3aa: CSARGTSGGANTGELFF
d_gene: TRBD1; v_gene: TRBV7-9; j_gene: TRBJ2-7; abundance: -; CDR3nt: TGTGCCAGCAGCTTGGACAGGGGATCGGACGAGCAGTACTTC; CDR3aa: CASSLDRGSDEQYF
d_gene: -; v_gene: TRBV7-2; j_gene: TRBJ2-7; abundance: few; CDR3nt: TGTGCCAGCAGCTTAGTACCAGGTTTCTCCTACGAGCAGTACTTC; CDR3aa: CASSLVPGFSYEQYF
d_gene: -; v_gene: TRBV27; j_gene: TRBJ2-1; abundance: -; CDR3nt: TGTGCCAGCAGATCATATAAAGGATATGAGCAGTTCTTC; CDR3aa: CASRSYKGYEQFF
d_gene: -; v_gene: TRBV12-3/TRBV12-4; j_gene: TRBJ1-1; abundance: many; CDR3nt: TGTGCCAGCAGTTTATTGGGTCAGGGAAGAGCTTTCTTT; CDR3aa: CASSLLGQGRAFF
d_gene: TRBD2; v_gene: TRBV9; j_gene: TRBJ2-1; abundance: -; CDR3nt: TGTGCCAGCAGCGTAGTCCCGGGAGGGCCGAATGAGCAGTTCTTC; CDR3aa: CASSVVPGGPNEQFF
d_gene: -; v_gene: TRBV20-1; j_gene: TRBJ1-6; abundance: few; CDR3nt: TGCAGTGCCGCTTGGACGGCATATAATAATTCACCCCTCCACTTT; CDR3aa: CSAAWTAYNNSPLHF
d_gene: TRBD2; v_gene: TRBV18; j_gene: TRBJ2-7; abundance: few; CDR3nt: TGTGCCAGCTCATCTAAAGCGGGGCCCTACGAGCAGTACTTC; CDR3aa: CASSSKAGPYEQYF
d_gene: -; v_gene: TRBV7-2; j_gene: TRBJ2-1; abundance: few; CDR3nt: TGTGCCAGCAGCTTAGGTATCACGGGATCCAATGAGCAGTTCTTC; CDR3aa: CASSLGITGSNEQFF
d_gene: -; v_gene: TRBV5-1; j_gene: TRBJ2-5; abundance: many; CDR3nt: TGCGCCAGCAGCTTGGCGGGGTTAGGAGAGACCCAGTACTTC; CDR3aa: CASSLAGLGETQYF
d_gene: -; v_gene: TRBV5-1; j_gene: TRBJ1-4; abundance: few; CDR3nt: TGCGCCAGCAGCTTGGATGGGACACCTAATGAAAAACTGTTTTTT; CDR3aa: CASSLDGTPNEKLFF
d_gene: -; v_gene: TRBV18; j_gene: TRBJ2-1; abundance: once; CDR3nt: TGTGCCAGCTCACTAAAGGACAGCTACAATGAGCAGTTCTTC; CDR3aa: CASSLKDSYNEQFF
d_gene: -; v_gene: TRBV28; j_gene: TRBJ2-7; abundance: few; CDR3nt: TGTGCCAGCAGTTACGGCAAGACCTACGAGCAGTACTTC; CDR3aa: CASSYGKTYEQYF
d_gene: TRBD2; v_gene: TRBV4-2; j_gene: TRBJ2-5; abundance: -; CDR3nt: TGTGCCAGCAGCCAAGAGGGAGCTAGCGGGACCAAGACCCAGTACTTC; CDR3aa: CASSQEGASGTKTQYF
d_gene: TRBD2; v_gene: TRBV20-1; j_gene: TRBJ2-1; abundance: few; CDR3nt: TGCAGTGCTAGGGCCAGCGGACTAGCGGGAGGGTACAATGAGCAGTTCTTC; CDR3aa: CSARASGLAGGYNEQFF